This entry describes one T cell receptor beta chain. Its antigen is unknown. No much larger clone exists at a distance of one base, and base qualities are not known. The collaborating institutions used their own protocols to collect whole blood in K2EDTA tubes. Collaborator samples were shipped for TCRbeta analysis as frozen whole blood, isolated PBMCs, or DNA extracted from either sample type. TCRbeta CDR3 regions were amplified from genomic DNA by means of the immunoSEQ Assay, a bias-controlled multiplex PCR. Regarding the original processing steps: Within the assay, amplification of reference gene primers was used to estimate how many nucleated cells each sample contained. Sequence reads were collapsed and filtered to measure the absolute abundance of every unique TCRbeta CDR3 rearrangement. For each sample, productive Simpson clonality was calculated as the square root of Simpson's diversity index over productive rearrangements. Drawn from immuneACCESS, this table holds only the in-frame rearrangements with V and J called that TCRdb kept. Clones are partly lost; checked studies trace under half to an unresolved V gene and leave the rest unexplained. The V and J calls and clone size are taken from that table; D and trimming were inferred from the DNA. For this sample the table gives 200,000 to 300,000 clones, of which approximately 83% were detected only once. Of the sample, around 5.2% falls within the top ten clones.

Compared with germline, V lacks 3 bases and J lacks 2 bases; bases without a gene match: 3. The germline V gene specifies KGHSH as CDR1 and LQKENI as CDR2. The CDR3 numbers 14 residues from cysteine through phenylalanine. The CDR3 DNA has 42 bases and is translated from base 1. The entry originates in a study of blood T cell repertoires in COVID-19 (dated by TCRdb to about 2020). With regard to the full study: Collaborator samples came from the United States, Italy and Spain and covered acute and convalescent phases of COVID-19. HLA class I and class II types, where available, came from metadata supplied by the sample provider rather than from assay-based typing. Nearly every sample came with metadata listing a de-identified subject ID, COVID-19 status, age in years and sex. The repertoires were released in a freely available public database meant as a resource for research on the immune response to SARS-CoV-2. The material from the prospective study consisted of cDNA or gDNA derived from T cells, B-cell-depleted T cells, or PBMCs. Samples came from the ongoing ImmuneRACE study (first 160 participants) plus 1,254 subjects from 6 global collaborators. Deeply sampled blood TCRbeta repertoires from subjects exposed to, actively infected with, or recovered from COVID-19 were included in the dataset. The study at large found these results: How much clinical and demographic metadata was included differed by source and by participant, and the metadata was provided uncurated.

What was sequenced was peripheral blood. The sequence was obtained from a human donor in a cohort sampled during active COVID-19. The V and J genes are TRBV18 and TRBJ1-2; the central 7 bases match TRBD1. The DNA sequence reads TGTGCCAGCTCACCCGGACAGGAGAACTATGGCTACACCTTC. The encoded protein is CASSPGQENYGYTF.